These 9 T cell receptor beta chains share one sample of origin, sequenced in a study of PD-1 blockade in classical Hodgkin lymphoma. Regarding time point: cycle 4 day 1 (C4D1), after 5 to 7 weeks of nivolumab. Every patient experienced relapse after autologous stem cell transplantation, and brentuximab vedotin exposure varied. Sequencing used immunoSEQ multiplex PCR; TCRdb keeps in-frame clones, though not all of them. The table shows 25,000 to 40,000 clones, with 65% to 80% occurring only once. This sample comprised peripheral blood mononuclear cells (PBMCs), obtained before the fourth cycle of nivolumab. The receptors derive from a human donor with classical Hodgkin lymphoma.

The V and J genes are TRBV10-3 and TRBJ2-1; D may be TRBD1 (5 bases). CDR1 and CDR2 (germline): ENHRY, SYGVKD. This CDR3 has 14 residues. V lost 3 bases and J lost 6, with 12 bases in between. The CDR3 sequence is CAISDRVGPNEQFF. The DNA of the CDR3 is TGTGCCATCAGTGACAGGGTAGGGCCCAATGAGCAGTTCTTC.

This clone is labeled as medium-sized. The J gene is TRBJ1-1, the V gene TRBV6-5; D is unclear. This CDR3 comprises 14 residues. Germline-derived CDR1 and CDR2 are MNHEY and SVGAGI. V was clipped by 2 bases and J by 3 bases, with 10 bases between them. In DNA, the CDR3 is TGTGCCAGCAGTTACAGGGTTTGGGACACTGAAGCTTTCTTT. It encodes CASSYRVWDTEAFF.

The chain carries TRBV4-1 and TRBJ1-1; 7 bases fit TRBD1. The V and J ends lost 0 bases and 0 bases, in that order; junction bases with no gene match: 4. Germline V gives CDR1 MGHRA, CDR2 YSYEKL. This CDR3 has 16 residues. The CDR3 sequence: CASSQDSQGVNTEAFF. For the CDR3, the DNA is TGCGCCAGCAGCCAAGATAGTCAGGGGGTGAACACTGAAGCTTTCTTT.

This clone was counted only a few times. The CDR3 loop is CASRPRALTPGELFF. The DNA for the CDR3 is TGTGCCAGTAGGCCCCGGGCCCTAACCCCCGGGGAGCTGTTTTTT. The chain joins TRBV19 to TRBJ2-2, with D unclear. CDR1 is LNHDA, CDR2 SQIVND, per germline (reference sequence). The CDR3 is 15 amino acids. Deletions cut 6 bases from V and 6 bases from J, with 17 bases between. Full variable domain (outside the CDR3, taken from reference TRBV19 and TRBJ2-2): DGGITQSPKYLFRKEGQNVTLSCEQNLNHDAMYWYRQDPGQGLRLIYYSQIVNDFQKGDIAEGYSVSREKKESFPLTVTSAQKNPTAFYLCASRPRALTPGELFFGEGSRLTVL.

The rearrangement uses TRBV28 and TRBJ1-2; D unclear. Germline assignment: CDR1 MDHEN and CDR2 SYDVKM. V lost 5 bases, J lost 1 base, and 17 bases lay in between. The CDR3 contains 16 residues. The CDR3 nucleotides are TGTGCCAGCAGTCCCCTAGGCACCGAAGTTAACTATGGCTACACCTTC. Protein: CASSPLGTEVNYGYTF.

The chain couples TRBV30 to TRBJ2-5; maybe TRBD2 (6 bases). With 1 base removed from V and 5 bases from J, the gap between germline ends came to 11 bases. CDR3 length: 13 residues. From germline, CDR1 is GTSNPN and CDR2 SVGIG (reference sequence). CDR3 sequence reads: CAWSDGAGETQYF. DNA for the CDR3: TGTGCCTGGAGTGACGGGGCGGGGGAGACCCAGTACTTC.

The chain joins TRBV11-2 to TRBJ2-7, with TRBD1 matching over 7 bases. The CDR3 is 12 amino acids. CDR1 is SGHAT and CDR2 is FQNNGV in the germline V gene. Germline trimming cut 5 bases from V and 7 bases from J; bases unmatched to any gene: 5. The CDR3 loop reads CASSQGVREQYF. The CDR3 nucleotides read TGTGCCAGCAGCCAGGGGGTACGGGAGCAGTACTTC.

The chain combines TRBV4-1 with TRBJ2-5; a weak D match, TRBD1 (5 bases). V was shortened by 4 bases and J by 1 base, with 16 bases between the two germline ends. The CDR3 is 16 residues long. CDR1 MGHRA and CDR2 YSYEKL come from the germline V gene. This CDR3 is CASSLRVDIGQETQYF. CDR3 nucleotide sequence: TGCGCCAGCAGCCTACGTGTGGACATAGGCCAAGAGACCCAGTACTTC.

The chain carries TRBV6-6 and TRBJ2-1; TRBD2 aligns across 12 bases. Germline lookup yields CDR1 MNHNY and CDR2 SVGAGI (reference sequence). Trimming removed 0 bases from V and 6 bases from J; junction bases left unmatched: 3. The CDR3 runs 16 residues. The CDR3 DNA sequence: TGTGCCAGCAGTTACTCGGGACTAGCGGGCACCAATGAGCAGTTCTTC. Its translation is CASSYSGLAGTNEQFF.